Listed here is a single T cell receptor beta chain. Per the germline V gene, CDR1 is MNHNY and CDR2 is SVGAGI (reference sequence). The CDR3 is 16 residues long. V lost 3 bases to trimming and J lost 8 bases, with 20 bases between them. This entry belongs to a study of blood T cell repertoires in COVID-19. In the study overall: Sample material is recorded as cDNA or gDNA derived from T cells, B-cell-depleted T cells, or PBMCs.

As processed by the authors: Reference gene primer amplification in the assay estimated nucleated cell counts. Method: immunoSEQ multiplex PCR; TCRdb's copy keeps in-frame clones and lacks some. The DNA gave D and trimming, while V, J and clone size come from that table. The top ten hold 9.4% of the sample, which has about 280,000 clones, over 75% seen once. The chain employs TRBV6-6 and TRBJ2-1; D may be TRBD2 (6 bases). The sequencing sample was made of peripheral blood. The clonotype was recovered from a young man with active or convalescent COVID-19. The CDR3 sequence is CASSYLSPGEGDEQFF. CDR3 in DNA: TGTGCCAGCAGTTATCTCAGTCCGGGGGAAGGCGATGAGCAGTTCTTC.